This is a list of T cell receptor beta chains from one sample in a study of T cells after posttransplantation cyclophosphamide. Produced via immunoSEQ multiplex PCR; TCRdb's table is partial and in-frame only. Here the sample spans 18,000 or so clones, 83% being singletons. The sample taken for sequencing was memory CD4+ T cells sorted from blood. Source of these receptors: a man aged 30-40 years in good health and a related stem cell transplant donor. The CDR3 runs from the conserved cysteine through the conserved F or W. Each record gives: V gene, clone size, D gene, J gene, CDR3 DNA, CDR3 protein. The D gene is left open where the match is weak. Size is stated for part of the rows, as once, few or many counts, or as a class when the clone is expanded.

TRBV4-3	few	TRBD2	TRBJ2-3	TGCGCCAGCAGCGACACTAGCGGGGGGCCAACCACGGGCTTTTCGGATACGCAGTATTTT	CASSDTSGGPTTGFSDTQYF
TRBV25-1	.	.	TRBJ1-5	TGTGCCAGCAGTGGTCCTTCCAATCAGCCCCAGCATTTT	CASSGPSNQPQHF
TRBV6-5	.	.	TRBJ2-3	TGTGCCAGCAGTGGCTCGGACAGCGTCACAGATACGCAGTATTTT	CASSGSDSVTDTQYF
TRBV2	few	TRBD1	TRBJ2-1	TGTGCCAGCAGTGAAGGGAGAATTCGGGACAGGTGGTTCTTC	CASSEGRIRDRWFF
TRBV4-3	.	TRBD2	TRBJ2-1	TGCGCCAGCAGCCAAGATGGAGGGACTAGGGCGAACAATGAGCAGTTCTTC	CASSQDGGTRANNEQFF
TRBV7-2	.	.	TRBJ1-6	TGTGCCAGCAGCTCAACAGACAGAAGTAATTCACCCCTCCACTTT	CASSSTDRSNSPLHF
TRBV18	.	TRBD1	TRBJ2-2	TGTGCCAGCTCACCAGCTAACAGGGGGATGACCGGGGAGCTGTTTTTT	CASSPANRGMTGELFF
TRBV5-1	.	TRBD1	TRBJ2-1	TGCGCCAGCAGCTTGGGAAGCCCGACAGGGATGTACAATGAGCAGTTCTTC	CASSLGSPTGMYNEQFF
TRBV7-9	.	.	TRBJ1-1	TGTGCCAGCAGCTTAGGCGGGGAGACTGAAGCTTTCTTT	CASSLGGETEAFF
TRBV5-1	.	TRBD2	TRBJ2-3	TGCGCCAGCAGCTACGGGACTAGCGGGAGCACAGATACGCAGTATTTT	CASSYGTSGSTDTQYF
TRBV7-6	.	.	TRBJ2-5	TGTGCCAGCAGCCCCAGACCCGAGGGGACCCAGTACTTC	CASSPRPEGTQYF
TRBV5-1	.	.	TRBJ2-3	TGCGCCAGCAGCTCGCTAGGTCCAGATACGCAGTATTTT	CASSSLGPDTQYF
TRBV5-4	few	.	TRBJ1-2	TGTGCCAGCAGGTACAGGTTTCAGCAGCGCTATGGCTACACCTTC	CASRYRFQQRYGYTF
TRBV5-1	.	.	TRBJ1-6	TGCGCCAGCAGCTCCAAGGCCGGGGGGTCTAGCTCCTATAATTCACCCCTCCACTTT	CASSSKAGGSSSYNSPLHF
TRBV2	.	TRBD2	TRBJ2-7	TGTGCCAGCAGTATAGCGGGGGGGAGCTCCTACGAGCAGTACTTC	CASSIAGGSSYEQYF
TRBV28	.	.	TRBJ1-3	TGTGCCAGCAGTTTATTGGGCCACTCAGCCGGAAACACCATATATTTT	CASSLLGHSAGNTIYF
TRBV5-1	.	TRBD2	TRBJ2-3	TGCGCCAGCAGCTTAAGCGGGATAGTCGATACGCAGTATTTT	CASSLSGIVDTQYF
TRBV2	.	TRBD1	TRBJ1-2	TGTGCCAGCAATTCACAGGGGGCGGACGGCTACACCTTC	CASNSQGADGYTF
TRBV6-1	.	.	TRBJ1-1	TGTGCCAGCAAACCATTACAGGGAAACACTGAAGCTTTCTTT	CASKPLQGNTEAFF
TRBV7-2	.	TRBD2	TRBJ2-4	TGTGCCACTGGGACTAGACCTAAGGAGTTGGACTTC	CATGTRPKELDF
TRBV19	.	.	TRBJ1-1	TGTGCCAGTAGTAGACTGAAGGGGCAGGGGACTGAAGCTTTCTTT	CASSRLKGQGTEAFF
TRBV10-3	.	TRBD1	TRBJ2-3	TGTGCCATCAGTGAGTCTATGGTTTCTGGGACAGGGTTCACAGATACGCAGTATTTT	CAISESMVSGTGFTDTQYF
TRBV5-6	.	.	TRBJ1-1	TGTGCCAGCAGCTTGAGTACCCGGCGCCGGGGGAGCACTGAAGCTTTCTTT	CASSLSTRRRGSTEAFF
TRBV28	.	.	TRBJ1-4	TGTGCCAGCAGTTTGGAGGGTAATGAAAAACTGTTTTTT	CASSLEGNEKLFF
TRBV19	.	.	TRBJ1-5	TGTGCCAGTAGTAGTAAAGCCTCTAGCAATCAGCCCCAGCATTTT	CASSSKASSNQPQHF
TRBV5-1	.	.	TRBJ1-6	TGCGCCAGCAGCTTGGCCTCGGGGGGTGGTTCACCCCTCCACTTT	CASSLASGGGSPLHF
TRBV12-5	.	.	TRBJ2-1	TGTGCTAGTGGTTTGGTAGGGGGGGGTGAGCAGTTCTTC	CASGLVGGGEQFF
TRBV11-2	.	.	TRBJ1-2	TGTGCCAGCAGCTTCGACAGCAGAACTTTAGCTAACTATGGCTACACCTTC	CASSFDSRTLANYGYTF
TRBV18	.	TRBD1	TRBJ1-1	TGTGCCAGCTCATCCGACAGGGCCACTGAAGCTTTCTTT	CASSSDRATEAFF
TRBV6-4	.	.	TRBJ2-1	TGTGCCAGCAGTTCTACCCCGGGGTCCACCTACAATGAGCAGTTCTTC	CASSSTPGSTYNEQFF
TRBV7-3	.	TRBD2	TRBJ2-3	TGTGCCAGCAGCTTAAGACTAGCGGGTCTGGATAGCACAGATACGCAGTATTTT	CASSLRLAGLDSTDTQYF
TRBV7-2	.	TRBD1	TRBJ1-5	TGTGCCAGCACCCAGACAGGGGGTTATAGCAATCAGCCCCAGCATTTT	CASTQTGGYSNQPQHF
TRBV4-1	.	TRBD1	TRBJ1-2	TGCGCCAGCAGCCCCAGTCAGGGGGCCCCTAACTATGGCTACACCTTC	CASSPSQGAPNYGYTF
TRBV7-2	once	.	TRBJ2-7	TGTGCCAGCAGCTCGCAGTCAGGGGACGAGCAGTACTTC	CASSSQSGDEQYF
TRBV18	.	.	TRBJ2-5	TGTGCCAGCTCACCAAATCAAGCGGAGACCCAGTACTTC	CASSPNQAETQYF
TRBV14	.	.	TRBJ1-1	TGTGCCAGCAGTGGACTGAACGTGAACACTGAAGCTTTCTTT	CASSGLNVNTEAFF
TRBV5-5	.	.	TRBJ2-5	TGTGCCAGCAGCTTGGGACAGACCCTTGGGGAGACCCAGTACTTC	CASSLGQTLGETQYF
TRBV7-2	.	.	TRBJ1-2	TGTGCCAGCACTCCTGGGGGGGCGCAAGTTCAAGGCTACACCTTC	CASTPGGAQVQGYTF
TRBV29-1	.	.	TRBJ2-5	TGCAGCGTTGCAAGAGGGGAGACCCAGTACTTC	CSVARGETQYF
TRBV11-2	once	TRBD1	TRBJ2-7	TGTGCCAGCAGCCAAGTTGACAGGGAGTCGGGCGAGCAGTACTTC	CASSQVDRESGEQYF
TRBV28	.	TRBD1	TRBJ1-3	TGTGCCTCCTCGACAGGGAGCTCTGGAAACACCATATATTTT	CASSTGSSGNTIYF
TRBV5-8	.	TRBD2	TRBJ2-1	TGTGCCAGCAGTCTCGGACTAGCGGGGGGAGGTGAGCAGTTCTTC	CASSLGLAGGGEQFF